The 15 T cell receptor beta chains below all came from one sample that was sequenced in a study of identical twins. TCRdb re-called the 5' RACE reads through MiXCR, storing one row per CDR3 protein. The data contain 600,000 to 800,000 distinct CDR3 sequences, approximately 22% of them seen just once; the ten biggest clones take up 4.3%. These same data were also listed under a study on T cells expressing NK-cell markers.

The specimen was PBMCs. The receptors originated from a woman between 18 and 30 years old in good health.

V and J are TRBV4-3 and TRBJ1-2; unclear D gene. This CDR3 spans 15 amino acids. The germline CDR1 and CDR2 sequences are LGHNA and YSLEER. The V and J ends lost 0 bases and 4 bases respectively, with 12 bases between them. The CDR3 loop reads CASSQELAAIYGYTF. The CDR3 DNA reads TGCGCCAGCAGCCAAGAACTGGCCGCAATCTATGGCTACACCTTC.

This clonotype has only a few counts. The CDR3 loop reads CAWIGQGGSTEAFF. Written as DNA, the CDR3 is TGTGCCTGGATTGGGCAGGGGGGGAGCACTGAAGCTTTCTTT. V usage is TRBV30 and J usage is TRBJ1-1; 7 bases are shared with TRBD1. From germline, CDR1 is GTSNPN and CDR2 SVGIG (reference sequence). The CDR3 spans 14 residues. J gave up 4 bases and V 4 bases, and 9 bases lay outside the gene matches.

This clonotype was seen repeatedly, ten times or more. CDR3 sequence: CASRDATNTGELFF. The CDR3 DNA sequence: TGCGCCAGCCGGGACGCCACGAACACCGGGGAGCTGTTTTTT. The rearrangement links TRBV10-1 to TRBJ2-2, with D perhaps given as TRBD1 or TRBD2 (5 bases each). V was shortened by 8 bases and J by 0 bases, with 10 bases between the two germline ends. CDR1 and CDR2 (germline): WNHNN, SYGVQD (reference sequence). The CDR3 sequence is 14 residues long.

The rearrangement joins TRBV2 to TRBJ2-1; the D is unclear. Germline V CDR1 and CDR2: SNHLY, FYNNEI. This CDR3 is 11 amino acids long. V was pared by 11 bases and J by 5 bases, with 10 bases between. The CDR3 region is CARKQNNEQFF. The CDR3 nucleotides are TGTGCCCGCAAACAGAACAATGAGCAGTTCTTC. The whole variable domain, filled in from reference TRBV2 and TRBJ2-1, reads EPEVTQTPSHQVTQMGQEVILRCVPISNHLYFYWYRQILGQKVEFLVSFYNNEISEKSEIFDDQFSVERPDGSNFTLKIRSTKLEDSAMYFCARKQNNEQFFGPGTRLTVL.

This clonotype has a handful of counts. This CDR3 reads CASSQRGVYNEQFF. The CDR3 region has the DNA TGTGCCAGCAGCCAGAGAGGGGTATACAATGAGCAGTTCTTC. The chain carries TRBV11-1 and TRBJ2-1; the D gene could be TRBD1 or TRBD2 (5 bases each). This CDR3 has 14 amino acids. Trimming took off 5 bases at V and 4 bases at J, with 12 bases between the two ends. In germline, CDR1 is SGHAT, CDR2 FQDESV (reference sequence).

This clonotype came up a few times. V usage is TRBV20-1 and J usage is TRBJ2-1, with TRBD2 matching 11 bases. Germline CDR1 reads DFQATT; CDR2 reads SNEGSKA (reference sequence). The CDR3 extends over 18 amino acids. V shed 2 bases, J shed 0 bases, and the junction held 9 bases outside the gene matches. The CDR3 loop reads CSARPGLAEQSSYNEQFF. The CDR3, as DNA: TGCAGTGCTAGACCGGGACTAGCGGAACAGAGCTCCTACAATGAGCAGTTCTTC.

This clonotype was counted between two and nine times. CDR3 residues: CSAENRDRDRYSNQPQHF. The CDR3 DNA reads as TGCAGTGCTGAAAACCGGGACAGGGACCGATATAGCAATCAGCCCCAGCATTTT. The V and J genes are TRBV20-1 and TRBJ1-5; 9 nucleotides line up with TRBD1. The CDR3 is made up of 18 amino acids. From germline, CDR1 is DFQATT and CDR2 SNEGSKA (reference sequence). V lost 5 bases, J lost 0 bases, and 14 bases stayed unmatched.

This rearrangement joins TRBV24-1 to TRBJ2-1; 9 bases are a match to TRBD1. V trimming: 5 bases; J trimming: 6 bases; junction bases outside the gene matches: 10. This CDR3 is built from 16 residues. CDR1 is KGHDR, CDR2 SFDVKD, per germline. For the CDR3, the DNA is TGTGCCACCAGTGGGGAAACCGGGACAGGGTCCAATGAGCAGTTCTTC. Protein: CATSGETGTGSNEQFF.

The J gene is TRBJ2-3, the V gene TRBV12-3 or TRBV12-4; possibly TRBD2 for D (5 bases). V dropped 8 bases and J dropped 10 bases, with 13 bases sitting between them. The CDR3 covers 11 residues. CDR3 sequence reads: CASQRFFAQYF. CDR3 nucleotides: TGTGCCAGCCAGCGGTTTTTTGCGCAGTATTTT.

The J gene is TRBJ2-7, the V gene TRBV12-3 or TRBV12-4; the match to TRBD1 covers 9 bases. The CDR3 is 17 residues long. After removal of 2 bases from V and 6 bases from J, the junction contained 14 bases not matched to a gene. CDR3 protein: CASSLNPSLDRGGEQYF. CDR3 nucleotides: TGTGCCAGCAGTTTAAACCCCTCCCTAGACAGGGGGGGCGAGCAGTACTTC.

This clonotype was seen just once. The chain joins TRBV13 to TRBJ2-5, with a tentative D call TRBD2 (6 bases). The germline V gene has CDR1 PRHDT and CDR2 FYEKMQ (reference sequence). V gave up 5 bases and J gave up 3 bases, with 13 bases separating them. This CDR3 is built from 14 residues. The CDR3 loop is CASSPGLYEETQYF. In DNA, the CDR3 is TGTGCCAGCAGCCCGGGACTGTACGAAGAGACCCAGTACTTC. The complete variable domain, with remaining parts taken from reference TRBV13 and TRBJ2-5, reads AAGVIQSPRHLIKEKRETATLKCYPIPRHDTVYWYQQGPGQDPQFLISFYEKMQSDKGSIPDRFSAQQFSDYHSELNMSSLELGDSALYFCASSPGLYEETQYFGPGTRLLVL.

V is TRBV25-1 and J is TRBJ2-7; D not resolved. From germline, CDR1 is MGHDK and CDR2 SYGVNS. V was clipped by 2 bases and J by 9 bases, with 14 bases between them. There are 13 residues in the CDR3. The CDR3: CASSETNGRVQYF. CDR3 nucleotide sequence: TGTGCCAGCAGTGAAACAAACGGTCGTGTGCAGTACTTC.

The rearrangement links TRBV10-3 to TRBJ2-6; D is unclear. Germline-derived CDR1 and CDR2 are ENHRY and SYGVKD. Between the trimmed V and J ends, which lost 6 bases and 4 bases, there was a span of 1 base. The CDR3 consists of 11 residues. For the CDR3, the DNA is TGTGCCATCAGAGGGGCCAACGTCCTGACTTTC. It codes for CAIRGANVLTF.

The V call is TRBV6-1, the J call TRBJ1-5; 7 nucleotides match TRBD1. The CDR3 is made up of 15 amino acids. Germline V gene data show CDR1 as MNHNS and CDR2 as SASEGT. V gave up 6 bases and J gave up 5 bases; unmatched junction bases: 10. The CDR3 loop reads CASSSGGGDHQPQHF. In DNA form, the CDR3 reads TGTGCCAGCAGCTCAGGAGGGGGCGACCATCAGCCCCAGCATTTT.

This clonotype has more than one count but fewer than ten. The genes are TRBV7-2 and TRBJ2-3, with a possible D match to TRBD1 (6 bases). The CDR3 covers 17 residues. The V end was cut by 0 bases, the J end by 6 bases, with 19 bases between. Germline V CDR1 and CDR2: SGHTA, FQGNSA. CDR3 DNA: TGTGCCAGCAGCTTAGCTGGTGGGGGCGCACGCGGTGATACGCAGTATTTT. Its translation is CASSLAGGGARGDTQYF.